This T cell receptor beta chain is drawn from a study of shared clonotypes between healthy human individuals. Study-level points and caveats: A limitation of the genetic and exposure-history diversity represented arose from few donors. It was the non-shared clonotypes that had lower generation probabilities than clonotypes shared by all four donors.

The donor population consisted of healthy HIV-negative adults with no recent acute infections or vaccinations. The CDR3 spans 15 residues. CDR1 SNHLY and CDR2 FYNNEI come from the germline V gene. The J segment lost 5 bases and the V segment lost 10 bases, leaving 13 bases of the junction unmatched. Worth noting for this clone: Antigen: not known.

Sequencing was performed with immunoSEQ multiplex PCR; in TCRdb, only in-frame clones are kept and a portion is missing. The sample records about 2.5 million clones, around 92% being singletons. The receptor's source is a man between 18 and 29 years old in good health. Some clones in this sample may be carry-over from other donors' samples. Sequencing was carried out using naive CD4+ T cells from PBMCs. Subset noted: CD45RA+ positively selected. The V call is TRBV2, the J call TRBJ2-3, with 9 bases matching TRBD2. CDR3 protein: CATRENSGSVDTQYF. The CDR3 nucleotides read TGTGCCACCCGGGAAAATAGCGGGAGCGTAGATACGCAGTATTTT.